Sequencing of this T cell receptor beta chain was carried out in a study of T cell changes during pregnancy in multiple sclerosis. The V end lost 5 bases, the J end lost 5 bases, and 8 bases lay between the germline ends. The CDR3 has 12 amino acids. Looked up from germline, CDR1 is SGHNT and CDR2 is YYREEE (reference sequence). Profiling relied on immunoSEQ multiplex PCR, and the TCRdb table lists in-frame clones only, not all of them. The sample contains some 87,000 clones, roughly 92% of which appear only once. This chain uses TRBV5-4 with TRBJ2-1; no reliable D call. Sequencing used peripheral blood, obtained in the first trimester of pregnancy. This clonotype was obtained from a female donor with multiple sclerosis, enrolled in a pregnancy study. For the CDR3, the DNA is TGTGCCAGCAGTCAACAGCACAATGAGCAGTTCTTC. It translates to CASSQQHNEQFF.